One T cell receptor (beta chain) is described in this entry. Its antigen is still unknown. Per-base qualities were not stored, and no clone one base away is much larger. The data are from a study of blood T cells in healthy people across ages (dated by TCRdb to 2014 to 2015). The study in broad terms: In model experiments, template switching captured about one uniquely barcoded TCR beta cDNA molecule for every two T cells. Using deep sequencing normalized with unique cDNA molecular identifiers, the study measured how TCR beta repertoire diversity changes with age. Four age groups were formed from the donors: young (average approximately 15 years), middle-aged (approximately 39), aged (around 62) and long-lived (82). Donors of different ages were randomly distributed across sequencing lanes to avoid experimental bias. Using the same blood draw, the study looked at two additional independent replicas of 1 million unique cDNA reads for two donors, one aged 18 to 29 and the other aged 80 or older. Here is what the overall study found, with its caveats: Conclusive comparison of naive and antigen-experienced compartments was prevented by the profiling of bulk unsorted PBMCs. Because donor CMV infection status was unknown, age-related changes in expanded clonotypes were potentially confounded. Observed TCR beta diversity per million T cells fell roughly linearly with age, and a significant reduction was already apparent by age around 36. Observed TCR beta diversity correlated strongly with the percentage of naive T cells measured by flow cytometry. Estimates of total diversity based on one million sequenced T cells were considered lower bounds and underestimates. Compared with the aged group, more naive CD4+ T cells, fewer expanded clones and increased TCR diversity were shown by the long-lived group, suggesting age selection.

Donors were 40 or so systemically healthy Caucasian individuals from Russia aged about 6 to 100 years. Ten milliliters of peripheral blood were drawn from each donor into EDTA-treated Vacutainer tubes. Ficoll-Paque density-gradient centrifugation was used to isolate PBMCs, with at least 7 million per sample. Total RNA was extracted from PBMCs with Trizol reagent, with at least 5.5 micrograms obtained per sample. Naive CD45RAhigh/CD27high T cell percentages were measured by flow cytometry on a PBMC aliquot from every donor. The library was generated by 5' RACE. Reads for this sample came from an Illumina HiSeq 2500. A second PCR of about 6 to 11 cycles was performed with a sample-barcoded 5' primer and a J-beta primer mix. A unique molecular identifier was introduced onto each TCR beta cDNA molecule by a template-switch 5' adaptor carrying 12 random nucleotides. Each sample yielded at least 3 million CDR3-containing paired-end reads. The Mint cDNA synthesis kit, primed by a TRBC-specific oligonucleotide, was used to synthesize first-strand cDNA from all RNA. All cDNA was treated with uracil-DNA glycosylase and then went through a first 18-cycle PCR with the universal primers M1SS and BC2_uni_R. The paper's processing steps were these. For normalization, 1 million high-quality reads were randomly selected from each sample, with every read carrying a distinct molecular identifier. Reads sharing molecular identifiers were discarded rather than binned into consensus sequences. CDR3 identification, clonotype clustering and error correction used MiTCR with a Q25 quality threshold and the strictest error-elimination algorithm. A nonparametric unseen species model using Euler transformation provided a lower-bound estimate of total TCR beta diversity. Clones were called with MiXCR by TCRdb after fastp trimmed the public reads at Q25, and only in-frame beta chains were retained. When rows share a CDR3 protein, they turn into one entry using the most common DNA and genes. TCRdb, not the original authors, processed these V and J calls. The sample table lists about 580,000 distinct CDR3 sequences, around half of them with a count of one. Around 23% of the sample is in the top ten clones.

The germline V gene provides CDR1 SGHRS and CDR2 YFSETQ. The CDR3, from cysteine to phenylalanine, totals 16 residues. The entry retains the CDR3 DNA only, 48 bases that are in frame from base 1. V was cut back by 1 base and J by 11 bases, leaving a gap of 24 bases between them. This sequence was found in a man of 80 years or more in good health. The sequence is built from TRBV5-1 and TRBJ2-5; the D gene is perhaps TRBD1 or TRBD2, as each covers 7 bases. The sample was blood. The DNA sequence is as follows: TGCGCCAGCAGCTTGTCTCCCCTGGGAGGGGGCAATGAGCAGTACTTC. Translated, it gives CASSLSPLGGGNEQYF.